These 7 T cell receptor beta chains were sequenced from one sample in a study of control samples from healthy donors and cancer patients. Measured with immunoSEQ multiplex PCR; TCRdb has only the in-frame clones, and not every one. The sample lists approximately 150,000 clones, 96% seen once, with just over 1% in the top ten. Sequenced input: blood. These TCRs come from a woman aged 25 to 39 in good health.

The genes are TRBV3-1 (or the pseudogene TRBV3-2) and TRBJ2-1; 9 nucleotides match TRBD2. This CDR3 spans 20 amino acids. Trimming took 0 bases from V and 0 from J; bases not matched to a gene: 12. Germline V CDR1 and CDR2: LGHDT, YNNKEL (reference sequence). CDR3 nucleotides: TGTGCCAGCAGCCAAGATCTTGCCGCGGGGGGGCCGAGCTCCTACAATGAGCAGTTCTTC. Translating gives CASSQDLAAGGPSSYNEQFF.

This rearrangement joins TRBV28 to TRBJ2-7; 9 bases match TRBD1. The CDR3 runs 15 residues. Looked up from germline, CDR1 is MDHEN and CDR2 is SYDVKM. Unmatched junction bases numbered 11, after V lost 7 bases and J lost 4 bases. CDR3 sequence (DNA): TGTGCCAGCATCCGATATGGGACAGGGCGATACGAGCAGTACTTC. This translates into CASIRYGTGRYEQYF. The full variable domain, completed using reference TRBV28 and TRBJ2-7, is DVKVTQSSRYLVKRTGEKVFLECVQDMDHENMFWYRQDPGLGLRLIYFSYDVKMKEKGDIPEGYSVSREKKERFSLILESASTNQTSMYLCASIRYGTGRYEQYFGPGTRLTVT.

The chain joins TRBV6-5 to TRBJ1-1, with D hard to call. The V end lost 6 bases, the J end lost 5 bases, and 16 bases lay between the germline ends. Germline lookup yields CDR1 MNHEY and CDR2 SVGAGI. CDR3 length: 14 amino acids. Here the CDR3 reads CASSPPPGRTEAFF. CDR3 nucleotides: TGTGCCAGCAGCCCCCCCCCTGGGAGGACTGAAGCTTTCTTT.

This clone was detected once. The gene calls are TRBV19 and TRBJ2-3, with TRBD2 identical over 7 bases. Germline loops: CDR1 LNHDA, CDR2 SQIVND (reference sequence). This CDR3 comprises 11 residues. V trimming: 6 bases; J trimming: 12 bases; junction bases outside the gene matches: 6. CDR3 region: CASSRGVVQYF. Written as DNA, the CDR3 is TGTGCCAGTAGCCGGGGGGTAGTTCAGTATTTT.

This chain joins TRBV4-1 and TRBJ2-2; a weak D match, TRBD1 (5 bases). Germline V lookup: CDR1 MGHRA, CDR2 YSYEKL. Trimming took 4 bases from V and 3 from J, leaving 6 bases between them. This CDR3 is built from 13 residues. CDR3 DNA: TGCGCCAGCAGCCCAGGGTACACCGGGGAGCTGTTTTTT. It specifies CASSPGYTGELFF.

This chain joins TRBV21-1 and TRBJ1-4; the table's D gene call, TRBD1, was not cross checked with the DNA. TRBV21-1 is designated a pseudogene. The CDR3 has 20 residues. CDR3 DNA: TGTGCCAGCAGCAAAGGATACCGGGACAGGGGGGGATGTCCGTCTGAAAAACTGTTTTTT. This encodes CASSKGYRDRGGCPSEKLFF.

CDR3 loop: CASSEDRGSFDTEAFF. CDR3 nucleotides: TGTGCCAGCAGTGAAGACCGGGGGTCGTTTGACACTGAAGCTTTCTTT. This chain connects TRBV25-1 to TRBJ1-1; a weak D match, TRBD1 (5 bases). CDR3 length equals 16 residues. CDR1 is MGHDK, CDR2 SYGVNS, per germline. V lost 2 bases, J lost 3 bases, and 16 bases lay in between.